These 15 T cell receptor beta chains originate from one sample sequenced in a study of untreated major depressive disorder. The table came from immunoSEQ multiplex PCR; TCRdb's copy has only in-frame clones and leaves some out. The sample lists about 20,000 clones; about 89% were seen once. The sample was CD4+ T cells from PBMCs. These receptors all come from a woman aged 25 to 39 in good health.

The chain recombines TRBV20-1 with TRBJ2-3; D unclear. V lost 5 bases to trimming and J lost 2 bases, with 5 bases between them. CDR1 and CDR2 (germline): DFQATT, SNEGSKA (reference sequence). The CDR3 contains 11 residues. The CDR3 region has the DNA TGCAGTGCTGCCCACACAGATACGCAGTATTTT. Its translation is CSAAHTDTQYF.

This chain connects TRBV5-1 to TRBJ2-3, with unresolved D. Per germline, CDR1 SGHRS and CDR2 YFSETQ. The V and J ends lost 0 bases and 0 bases respectively, with 8 bases between them. This CDR3 is 15 amino acids long. The CDR3 reads CASSLDLESTDTQYF. CDR3 sequence (DNA): TGCGCCAGCAGCTTGGATTTAGAGAGCACAGATACGCAGTATTTT.

The chain links TRBV5-1 to TRBJ1-1; tentative D call: TRBD1 (6 bases). The germline CDR1 and CDR2 sequences are SGHRS and YFSETQ. This CDR3 is 17 amino acids long. V lost 3 bases and J lost 4, with 22 bases in between. CDR3 nucleotides: TGCGCCAGCAGCTCGGACAGTTATCGGGGGAAGAGCACTGAAGCTTTCTTT. Residues: CASSSDSYRGKSTEAFF.

The chain recombines TRBV18 with TRBJ2-7, with 15 bases aligning to TRBD2. V shed 3 bases, J shed 2 bases, and the junction held 2 bases outside the gene matches. Germline loops: CDR1 KGHSH, CDR2 LQKENI. This CDR3 has 16 amino acids. In nucleotides, the CDR3 is TGTGCCAGCTCACCGGGACTAGCGGGGGGAACCTACGAGCAGTACTTC. Translation: CASSPGLAGGTYEQYF. The variable domain in full, completed from reference TRBV18 and TRBJ2-7, reads NAGVMQNPRHLVRRRGQEARLRCSPMKGHSHVYWYRQLPEEGLKFMVYLQKENIIDESGMPKERFSAEFPKEGPSILRIQQVVRGDSAAYFCASSPGLAGGTYEQYFGPGTRLTVT.

The J gene is TRBJ2-2, the V gene TRBV6-5, with TRBD2 identical over 11 bases. In germline, CDR1 is MNHEY, CDR2 SVGAGI. V gave up 6 bases and J gave up 6 bases; unmatched junction bases: 3. The CDR3 has 14 residues. CDR3 nucleotides: TGTGCCAGCAGCATTAGCGGGGGGGCCGGGGAGCTGTTTTTT. Amino acids: CASSISGGAGELFF.

This chain joins TRBV9 and TRBJ1-1; weak D call: TRBD1 (5 bases). The germline gives CDR1 SGDLS, CDR2 YYNGEE. CDR3 length: 13 residues. V lost 2 bases, J lost 3 bases, and 8 bases lay in between. The CDR3 nucleotides read TGTGCCAGCAGCGTTGGGGGGGACACTGAAGCTTTCTTT. Protein: CASSVGGDTEAFF. The full variable domain, completed using reference TRBV9 and TRBJ1-1, is DSGVTQTPKHLITATGQRVTLRCSPRSGDLSVYWYQQSLDQGLQFLIQYYNGEERAKGNILERFSAQQFPDLHSELNLSSLELGDSALYFCASSVGGDTEAFFGQGTRLTVV.

The chain employs TRBV2 and TRBJ1-1; D is uncertain. The CDR3 sequence is 14 residues long. Germline loops: CDR1 SNHLY, CDR2 FYNNEI. Trimming stripped 5 bases from V and 0 bases from J, with 10 bases between. Here the CDR3 reads CASSRDYMNTEAFF. In nucleotides, the CDR3 is TGTGCCAGCAGTCGGGATTACATGAACACTGAAGCTTTCTTT.

The rearrangement links TRBV25-1 to TRBJ2-2, with 12 bases identical to TRBD2. The length of the CDR3 is 17 residues. Germline CDR1 reads MGHDK; CDR2 reads SYGVNS. Trimming at V came to 1 base and at J to 7 bases, leaving 7 bases not matched to a gene. Here the CDR3 reads CASSEFPSGGENGELFF. CDR3 coding DNA: TGTGCCAGCAGTGAATTCCCTAGCGGGGGGGAAAACGGGGAGCTGTTTTTT.

V usage is TRBV27 and J usage is TRBJ2-5, with D possibly being TRBD1 or TRBD2 (5 bases each). V shed 6 bases and J shed 4 bases, with 12 bases lying between them. The CDR3 covers 13 residues. Germline values: CDR1 MNHEY, CDR2 SMNVEV (reference sequence). Written as DNA, the CDR3 is TGTGCCAGCAGCTACAGGAGCGGAGAGACCCAGTACTTC. Translated: CASSYRSGETQYF.

The chain uses TRBV6-5 and TRBJ1-3; TRBD1 matches 7 bases. The J segment lost 2 bases and the V segment lost 6 bases, leaving 7 bases of the junction unmatched. Germline V gene data show CDR1 as MNHEY and CDR2 as SVGAGI. The CDR3 sequence is 15 residues long. Written as DNA, the CDR3 is TGTGCCAGCAGGCCCGACAGGGAGGCTGGAAACACCATATATTTT. This sequence encodes CASRPDREAGNTIYF.

The chain joins TRBV21-1 to TRBJ2-4; the table calls TRBD2, which could not be checked here. TRBV21-1 is reported as a pseudogene. CDR3 length: 16 amino acids. The CDR3 DNA sequence: TGTGCCAGCAGAGGGACTAGCGGGCGGTATAAAAACATTCAGTACTTC. Translating gives CASRGTSGRYKNIQYF.

This clone came up a few times. The rearrangement links TRBV29-1 to TRBJ1-1, with D possibly matching TRBD1 (6 bases). Trimming stripped 6 bases from V and 1 base from J, with 18 bases between. The CDR3 covers 15 residues. In germline, CDR1 is SQVTM, CDR2 ANQGSEA. DNA of the CDR3: TGCAGCGTCTCCCCGGGGGGGGCCGGGAACACTGAAGCTTTCTTT. It codes for CSVSPGGAGNTEAFF.

This clone was seen once. The CDR3 DNA sequence: TGTGCCAGCAGTTTATCTATCACGGGAAGTACGGGGGGAGCTTTCTTT. Translation gives CASSLSITGSTGGAFF. The chain recombines TRBV27 with TRBJ1-1, with D possibly matching TRBD1 (5 bases). This CDR3 has 16 residues. The germline V and J ends were trimmed by 0 bases and 10 bases, with 21 bases remaining between them. Germline V gives CDR1 MNHEY, CDR2 SMNVEV (reference sequence).

The chain employs TRBV5-5 and TRBJ1-2, with D uncertain. V was cut by 2 bases and J by 2 bases, with 7 bases left in between. CDR3 length: 13 amino acids. CDR1 is SGHKS and CDR2 is YYEKEE in the germline V gene (reference sequence). The CDR3 DNA sequence: TGTGCCAGCAGCTTTATGGCGAACTATGGCTACACCTTC. Translating it yields CASSFMANYGYTF.

The rearrangement links TRBV7-9 to TRBJ1-1; tentative D call: TRBD1 (5 bases). The V end was cut by 3 bases, the J end by 6 bases, with 14 bases between. Germline V gene lookup returns CDR1 SEHNR and CDR2 FQNEAQ (reference sequence). CDR3 length: 14 residues. CDR3 coding DNA: TGTGCCAGCAGCTTCCCAGGGTCTTGGGCTGAAGCTTTCTTT. The encoded protein is CASSFPGSWAEAFF.